This TCR beta chain came from a study of CD8 T cells in Susac syndrome. When the RNA was reverse transcribed, random hexamers were used with an input of 0.5 to 1 ug. TCR beta CDR3 was amplified by immunoSEQ covering 54 Vbeta and 13 Jbeta. Via MiXCR, TCRdb re-called the immunoSEQ multiplex PCR reads, giving one row per CDR3 protein. The data show 150,000 to 200,000 distinct CDR3 sequences, with about 93% seen just once and around 0.13% held by the top ten. The CDR3 loop spans 14 amino acids. Germline loops: CDR1 SQVTM, CDR2 ANQGSEA. V lost 4 bases to trimming and J lost 5 bases; unmatched junction nucleotides: 8. TCR beta sequencing covered blood CD8+ and CD4+ T cells.

Specimen: CD4+ T cells from PBMCs. The chain uses TRBV29-1 and TRBJ2-1; 7 positions match TRBD2. The TCR comes from a human donor in good health. CDR3 amino acids: CSVGSAGVNNEQFF. The CDR3 region has the DNA TGCAGCGTTGGATCGGCGGGGGTAAACAATGAGCAGTTCTTC.